These 6 T cell receptor beta chains originate from one sample sequenced in a study of blood T cells in healthy people across ages. Primers used in a second PCR of roughly 6 to 11 cycles were a sample-barcoded 5' primer and a J-beta primer mix. One entry per CDR3 protein results from TCRdb running MiXCR on the 5' RACE reads. The sample has 590,000 or so distinct CDR3 sequences; about 30% are singletons. The sequenced sample was blood. The source is a woman of 80 years or more in good health.

The chain recombines TRBV2 with TRBJ1-2; no definite D call. The germline CDR1 and CDR2 sequences are SNHLY and FYNNEI. CDR3 length: 14 amino acids. Between the trimmed V and J ends, which lost 1 base and 2 bases, there was a span of 8 bases. The CDR3 region has the DNA TGTGCCAGCAGTGAAGGGCGGGGAAACTATGGCTACACCTTC. This gives the protein CASSEGRGNYGYTF.

In its sample, this clonotype was seen a few times. This may be a read error: a much more frequent sequence differs by one nucleotide. The chain recombines TRBV4-1 with TRBJ2-1; D assignment may be TRBD1 or TRBD2 (5 bases each). This CDR3 spans 15 amino acids. Germline CDR1 MGHRA, CDR2 YSYEKL. The CDR3 loop reads CAGSLQDTGGDEQFF. CDR3 sequence (DNA): TGCGCCGGCAGCCTCCAAGACACAGGAGGCGATGAGCAGTTCTTC.

This clonotype was seen at least ten times. This chain links TRBV10-3 with TRBJ2-5; D remains ambiguous. Trimming pared 5 bases from V and 0 bases from J, leaving 10 bases between. CDR1 is ENHRY and CDR2 is SYGVKD in the germline V gene. The CDR3 contains 14 residues. The CDR3 is CAISPGSYQETQYF. The CDR3 DNA reads TGTGCCATCAGTCCAGGATCGTACCAAGAGACCCAGTACTTC.

This clonotype was seen once. A read error may produce the germline difference seen at one junction end. V gene TRBV28 combines with J gene TRBJ2-7, with 9 bases matching TRBD1. Near its end, the DNA agrees better with TRBJ2-5, so the J call may be wrong. Germline V gene data show CDR1 as MDHEN and CDR2 as SYDVKM. The CDR3 loop spans 17 amino acids. The CDR3 protein is CATSAHSSQGARETQYF. CDR3 nucleotide sequence: TGTGCCACCAGTGCCCATTCCTCACAGGGGGCAAGAGAGACCCAGTACTTC.

This clonotype has a count of ten or more. This chain uses TRBV5-4 with TRBJ1-2; 9 bases agree with TRBD1. The CDR3 sequence is 14 residues long. Germline assignment: CDR1 SGHNT and CDR2 YYREEE (reference sequence). The V gene end was trimmed by 4 bases and the J gene end by 6 bases; junction bases not matched to a gene: 7. Here the CDR3 reads CASSTPGQGNGYTF. CDR3 nucleotides: TGTGCCAGCAGCACTCCGGGACAGGGCAATGGCTACACCTTC.

This clonotype was recorded a few times. Given a much more abundant clone one base away, this may be a read error. The rearrangement uses TRBV20-1 and TRBJ2-4; tentative D call: TRBD2 (6 bases). Matching the DNA end better, TRBJ2-7 makes the J call doubtful. CDR1 and CDR2 (germline): DFQATT, SNEGSKA (reference sequence). CDR3 length: 14 amino acids. CDR3 residues: CSARRASAGYEQYF. CDR3 in DNA: TGCAGTGCTAGACGGGCTAGCGCCGGCTACGAGCAGTACTTC.